This T cell receptor (beta chain) was obtained from a study of neurological immune-mediated disorders (dated by TCRdb to the late 2010s). Regarding the complete study: Among the approximately 35 multiple sclerosis patients, relapsing-remitting MS accounted for around 30 and secondary progressive MS accounted for 3. Peripheral blood TCR-beta repertoires from patients with HTLV-I-associated myelopathy (HAM/TSP), patients with multiple sclerosis, and healthy controls were compared in the study using UMI-based sequencing. The 85 to 110 TCR-beta libraries included longitudinal samples, technical triplicates and paired sorted CD4+ and CD8+ T-cell subsets alongside PBMC samples. The cohort included 60 to 75 subjects: roughly 14 with HAM/TSP, around 34 with multiple sclerosis, and around 20 healthy controls.

For the unsorted PBMC libraries, 2 million PBMCs were stored in RNAlater at -80 degrees C until RNA extraction and were used to generate the libraries. Multiple sclerosis patients were enrolled in a US clinical protocol under which disease progression was evaluated by magnetic resonance imaging. PBMCs were separated from peripheral blood using Ficoll-Hypaque density gradient centrifugation and then cryopreserved in liquid nitrogen. This clonotype was observed at least ten times. Its antigen target is currently unknown. No much larger clone exists at a distance of one base, and base qualities are not known. Including the terminal cysteine and phenylalanine, the CDR3 comprises 16 residues. Kept here is only the CDR3 DNA, which spans 48 bases and is read in frame from base 1. The germline V gene sets CDR1 to MGHRA and CDR2 to YSYEKL. V is pared back by 1 base and J by 4 bases, with 11 bases lying between the germline termini.

Results and caveats for the whole study, not just this receptor: TCR clonal expansion was highest in HAM/TSP patients and lowest in MS patients, with MS patients falling below even healthy controls. The MS cluster was not associated with any clinical or MRI features, and the authors stated that larger cohorts are needed. Phylogenetic analysis grouped repertoires from 18 of 34 MS patients into a cluster of related CDR3 sequences, suggesting a possible repertoire-level signature. No identical CDR3 amino acid sequences were shared among expanded clones across subjects, suggesting private TCR-beta repertoires in all groups.

cDNA synthesis used template-switch 5'RACE with a primer carrying a 10-nucleotide random unique molecular identifier tagging each TCR transcript. Each sequencing run produced over 190 million TCR-beta sequences covering 15-18 subjects. The RNeasy kit was used to extract total RNA. The KAPA Real-time Library Amplification kit was used to amplify TCR-beta VDJ regions with primers for the TCR constant region and the 5'RACE anchor. Sample indexes and Illumina adaptors were added in a first PCR, and a second PCR then increased library yield. After purification with Ampure beads, the TCR product of roughly 650 bp was size-selected on a 2% E-gel SizeSelection system. Before pooling, library quality was assessed on a Bioanalyzer, concentration was determined with Qubit, and library quantification was performed with the Kapa Library Quantification kit. An Illumina HiSeq 2500 was used to sequence the libraries paired-end at 2 x 150 bp. To increase sequence diversity, roughly 24-30% phiX was spiked into each library pool. Per the authors' processing: Quality-filtered reads were processed with the UMI-based MiGEC pipeline, and over 75% of raw TCR sequences were removed by the MiGEC pipeline during error correction. IMGT germline references were used for aligning VDJ genes, and each clonotype was defined as a unique CDR3 amino acid sequence together with its V-J genes. Clonal expansion, Shannon diversity, and CDR3 relatedness (CalcPairwiseDistances, ClusterSamples) were evaluated with VDJtools, and phylogenetic trees were built with CLCbio workbench. Using coefficient-of-variation modelling across technical triplicates, the study counted a clone as expanded if it had at least 8 unique UMIs. TCRdb ran its own pipeline on the public reads, namely fastp trimming at Q25 and MiXCR clone calling, and kept in-frame beta chains. Each record represents a unique CDR3 protein, reported with the most common genes and DNA among its rows. These V and J calls are TCRdb output, not the study's own analysis. In all, the sample holds roughly 120,000 distinct CDR3 sequences, and 3.2% of those were seen once. The top ten constitute 1.3% of the sample.

The sequence was collected from a woman aged 25 to 45 with multiple sclerosis. The chain is assembled from TRBV4-1 and TRBJ2-6; too little of a D gene remains to name it. The sequencing input was PBMCs. The CDR3 loop reads CASSQGQGSGANVLTF. In nucleotide form, the sequence is TGCGCCAGCAGCCAAGGACAAGGTTCGGGGGCCAACGTCCTGACTTTC.